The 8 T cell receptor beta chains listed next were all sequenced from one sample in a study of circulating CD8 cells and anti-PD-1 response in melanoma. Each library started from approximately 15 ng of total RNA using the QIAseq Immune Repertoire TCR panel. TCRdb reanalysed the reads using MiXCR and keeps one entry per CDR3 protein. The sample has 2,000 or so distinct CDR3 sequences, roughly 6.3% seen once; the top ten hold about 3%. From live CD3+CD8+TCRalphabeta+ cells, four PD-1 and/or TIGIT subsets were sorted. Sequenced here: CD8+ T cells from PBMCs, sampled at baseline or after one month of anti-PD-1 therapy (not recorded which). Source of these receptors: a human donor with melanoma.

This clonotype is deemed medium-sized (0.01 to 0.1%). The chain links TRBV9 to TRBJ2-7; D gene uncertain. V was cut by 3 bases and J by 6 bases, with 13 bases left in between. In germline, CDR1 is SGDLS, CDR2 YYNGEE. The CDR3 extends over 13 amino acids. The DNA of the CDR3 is TGTGCCAGCAGCGCTGCCGGCCCCCTCGAGCAGTACTTC. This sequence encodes CASSAAGPLEQYF.

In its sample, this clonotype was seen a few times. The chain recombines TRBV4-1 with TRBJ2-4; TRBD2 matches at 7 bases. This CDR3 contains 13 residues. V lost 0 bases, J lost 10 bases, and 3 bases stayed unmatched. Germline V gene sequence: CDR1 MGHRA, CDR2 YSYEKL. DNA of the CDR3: TGCGCCAGCAGCCAAGAGGGGGGGGTGATTCAGTACTTC. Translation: CASSQEGGVIQYF.

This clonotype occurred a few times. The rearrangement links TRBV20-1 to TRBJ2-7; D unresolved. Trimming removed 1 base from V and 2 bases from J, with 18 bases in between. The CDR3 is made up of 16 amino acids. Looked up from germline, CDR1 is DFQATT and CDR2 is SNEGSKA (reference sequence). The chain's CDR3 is CSARGPPGERTYEQYF. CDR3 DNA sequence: TGCAGTGCTAGAGGGCCACCTGGAGAACGAACCTACGAGCAGTACTTC.

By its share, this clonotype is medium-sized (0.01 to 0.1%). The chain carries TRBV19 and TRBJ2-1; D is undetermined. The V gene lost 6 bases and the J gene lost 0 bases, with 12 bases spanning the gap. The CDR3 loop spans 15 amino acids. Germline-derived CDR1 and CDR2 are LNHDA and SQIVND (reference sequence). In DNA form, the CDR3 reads TGTGCCAGTAGGACGAGTTCCTCCTCCTACAATGAGCAGTTCTTC. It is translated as CASRTSSSSYNEQFF.

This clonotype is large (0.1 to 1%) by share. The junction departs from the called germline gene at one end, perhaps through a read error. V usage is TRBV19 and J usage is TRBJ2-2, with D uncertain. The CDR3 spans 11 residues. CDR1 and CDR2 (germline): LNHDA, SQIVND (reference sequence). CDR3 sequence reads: CASSRTEELFF. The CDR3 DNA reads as TGTGCCAGTAGTCGCACCGAGGAGCTGTTTTTT.

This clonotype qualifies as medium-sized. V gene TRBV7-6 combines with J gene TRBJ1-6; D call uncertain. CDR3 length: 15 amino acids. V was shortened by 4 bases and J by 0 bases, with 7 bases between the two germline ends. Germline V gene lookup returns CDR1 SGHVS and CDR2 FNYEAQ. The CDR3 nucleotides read TGTGCCAGCAGCTGGAGCTCCTCCTATAATTCACCCCTCCACTTT. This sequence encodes CASSWSSSYNSPLHF. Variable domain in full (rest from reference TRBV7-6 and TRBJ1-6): GAGVSQSPRYKVTKRGQDVALRCDPISGHVSLYWYRQALGQGPEFLTYFNYEAQQDKSGLPNDRFSAERPEGSISTLTIQRTEQRDSAMYRCASSWSSSYNSPLHFGNGTRLTVT.

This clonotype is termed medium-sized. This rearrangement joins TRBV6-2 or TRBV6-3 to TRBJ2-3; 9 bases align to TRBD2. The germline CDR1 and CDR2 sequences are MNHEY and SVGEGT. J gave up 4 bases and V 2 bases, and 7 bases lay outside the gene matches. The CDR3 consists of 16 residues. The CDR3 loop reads CASSYIRASGADTQYF. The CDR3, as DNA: TGTGCCAGCAGTTACATCCGCGCTAGCGGGGCAGATACGCAGTATTTT.

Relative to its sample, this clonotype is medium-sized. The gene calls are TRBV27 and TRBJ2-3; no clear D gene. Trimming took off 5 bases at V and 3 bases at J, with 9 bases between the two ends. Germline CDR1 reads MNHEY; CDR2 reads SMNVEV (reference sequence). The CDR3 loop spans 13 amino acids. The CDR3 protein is CASSLTETDTQYF. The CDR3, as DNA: TGTGCCAGCAGTCTTACGGAAACAGATACGCAGTATTTT.